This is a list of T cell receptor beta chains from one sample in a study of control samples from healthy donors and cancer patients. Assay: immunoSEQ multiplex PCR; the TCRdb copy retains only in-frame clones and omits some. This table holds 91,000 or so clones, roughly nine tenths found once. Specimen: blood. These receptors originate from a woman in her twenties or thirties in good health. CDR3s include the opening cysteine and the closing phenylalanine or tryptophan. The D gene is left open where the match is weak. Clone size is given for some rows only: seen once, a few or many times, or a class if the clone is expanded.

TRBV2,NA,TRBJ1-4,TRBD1,CATSDTGGINEKLFF,TGTGCCACCAGCGACACAGGGGGTATTAATGAAAAACTGTTTTTT
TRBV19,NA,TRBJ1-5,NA,CASSIVGSNQPQHF,TGTGCCAGTAGTATCGTTGGAAGCAATCAGCCCCAGCATTTT
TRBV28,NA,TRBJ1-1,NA,CASSPRTLNTEAFF,TGTGCCAGCAGTCCCCGGACACTAAACACTGAAGCTTTCTTT
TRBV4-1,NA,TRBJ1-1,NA,CASSQAPPGTLNTEAFF,TGCGCCAGCAGCCAAGCACCCCCCGGGACACTGAACACTGAAGCTTTCTTT
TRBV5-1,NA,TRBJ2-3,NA,CASSLDQPTDTQYF,TGCGCCAGCAGCTTGGACCAACCTACAGATACGCAGTATTTT
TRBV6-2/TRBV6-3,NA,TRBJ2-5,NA,CASSYFGGVGVETQYF,TGTGCCAGCAGTTACTTCGGGGGAGTGGGGGTGGAGACCCAGTACTTC
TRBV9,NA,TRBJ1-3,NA,CASSPQGTSGNTIYF,TGTGCCAGCAGCCCACAGGGTACCTCTGGAAACACCATATATTTT
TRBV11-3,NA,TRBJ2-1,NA,CASSLVVDNEQFF,TGTGCCAGCAGCTTAGTGGTAGACAATGAGCAGTTCTTC
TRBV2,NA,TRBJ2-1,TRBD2,CASSGTSGRGDEQFF,TGTGCCAGCAGTGGGACTAGCGGCCGGGGCGATGAGCAGTTCTTC
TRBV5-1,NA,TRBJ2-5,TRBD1,CASSLEARDRETQYF,TGCGCCAGCAGCTTGGAGGCCCGGGACAGGGAGACCCAGTACTTC
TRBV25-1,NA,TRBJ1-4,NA,CASRNPNEKLFF,TGTGCCAGCAGGAACCCTAATGAAAAACTGTTTTTT
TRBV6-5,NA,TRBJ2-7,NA,CASSLGGLRAEQYF,TGTGCCAGCAGTTTGGGGGGCCTTAGAGCCGAGCAGTACTTC
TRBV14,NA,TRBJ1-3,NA,CASSQVGLSSGNTIYF,TGTGCCAGCAGCCAAGTGGGGCTGAGCTCTGGAAACACCATATATTTT
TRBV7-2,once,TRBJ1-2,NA,CASSFDRTGYTF,TGTGCCAGCAGCTTTGACAGGACCGGCTACACCTTC
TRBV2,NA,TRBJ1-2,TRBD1,CASRGQGKGYGYTF,TGTGCCAGCAGAGGACAGGGGAAAGGGTATGGCTACACCTTC
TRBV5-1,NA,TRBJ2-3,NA,CASSSGQLTDTQYF,TGCGCCAGCAGCAGTGGACAGCTCACAGATACGCAGTATTTT
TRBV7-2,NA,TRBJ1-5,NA,CASSLGGQHNQPQHF,TGTGCCAGCAGCTTAGGGGGGCAGCACAATCAGCCCCAGCATTTT
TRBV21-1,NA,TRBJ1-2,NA,CASSGGDRDYGYTF,TGTGCCAGCAGCGGGGGGGACAGGGACTATGGCTACACCTTC
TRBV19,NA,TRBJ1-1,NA,CASTRLPNTEAFF,TGTGCCAGTACCCGGCTTCCGAACACTGAAGCTTTCTTT
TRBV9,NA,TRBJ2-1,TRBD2,CASEGGLAGGLPNEQFF,TGTGCCAGCGAGGGGGGACTAGCGGGAGGGTTACCCAATGAGCAGTTCTTC
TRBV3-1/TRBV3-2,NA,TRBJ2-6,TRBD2,CASSPSPGLASNSGADVLTF,TGTGCCAGCAGTCCCTCACCGGGACTAGCGTCGAACTCTGGGGCCGACGTCCTGACTTTC
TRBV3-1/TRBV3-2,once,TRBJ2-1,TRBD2,CASSRLAGIPYNEQFF,TGTGCCAGCAGCCGACTAGCGGGGATCCCCTACAATGAGCAGTTCTTC
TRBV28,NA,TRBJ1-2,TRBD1,CASSLDRNYGYTF,TGTGCCAGCAGCCTGGACAGGAACTATGGCTACACCTTC
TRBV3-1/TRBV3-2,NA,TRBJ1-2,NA,CASSPTDGYGYTF,TGTGCCAGCAGCCCGACAGACGGCTATGGCTACACCTTC
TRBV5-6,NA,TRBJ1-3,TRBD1,CASSRDRAGNTIYF,TGTGCCAGCAGCCGGGACAGGGCTGGAAACACCATATATTTT
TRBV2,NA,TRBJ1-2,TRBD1,CASSTTGDSYGYTF,TGTGCCAGCAGTACTACAGGGGACTCCTATGGCTACACCTTC
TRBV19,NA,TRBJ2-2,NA,CAASGQNTGELFF,TGTGCCGCTTCGGGACAGAACACCGGGGAGCTGTTTTTT
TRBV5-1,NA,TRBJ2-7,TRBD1,CASSLGTGLDYEQYF,TGCGCCAGCAGCTTGGGGACAGGCCTAGACTACGAGCAGTACTTC
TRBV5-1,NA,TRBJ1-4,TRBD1,CASSSGTAYEKLFF,TGCGCCAGCAGCTCCGGGACAGCGTATGAAAAACTGTTTTTT
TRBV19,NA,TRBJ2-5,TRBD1,CASSSRDLRGETQYF,TGTGCCAGTAGTAGCCGGGATCTCAGGGGGGAGACCCAGTACTTC
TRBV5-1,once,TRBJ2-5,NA,CASSFGTFQETQYF,TGCGCCAGCAGCTTCGGGACGTTCCAAGAGACCCAGTACTTC
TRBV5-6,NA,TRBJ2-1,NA,CASSLEGFTGDEQFF,TGTGCCAGCAGCTTGGAAGGGTTCACTGGGGATGAGCAGTTCTTC
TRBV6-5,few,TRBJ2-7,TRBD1,CASSLGQGSYEQYF,TGTGCCAGCAGCCTAGGACAGGGCTCCTACGAGCAGTACTTC
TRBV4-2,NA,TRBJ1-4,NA,CASSQEAIGGGEKLFF,TGTGCCAGCAGCCAAGAGGCGATTGGGGGGGGTGAAAAACTGTTTTTT
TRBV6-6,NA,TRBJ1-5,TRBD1,CASRLQGARNQPQHF,TGTGCCAGCAGATTACAGGGGGCACGGAATCAGCCCCAGCATTTT
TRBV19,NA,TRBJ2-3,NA,CASSNDRRDTQYF,TGTGCCAGTAGCAACGACAGGCGGGATACGCAGTATTTT
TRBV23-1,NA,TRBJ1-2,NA,CASSQYCPILRTRPSNYGYTF,TGCGCCAGCAGTCAATACTGCCCTATTTTACGGACCCGGCCGTCTAACTATGGCTACACCTTC
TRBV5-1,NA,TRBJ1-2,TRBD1,CASSGDRARGYTF,TGCGCCAGCAGCGGTGACAGGGCTAGGGGCTACACCTTC
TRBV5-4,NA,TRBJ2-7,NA,CASSLVGSGRYEQYF,TGTGCCAGCAGCTTAGTAGGGTCAGGGCGGTACGAGCAGTACTTC
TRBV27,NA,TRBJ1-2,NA,CASSRDAIYGYTF,TGTGCCAGCAGTAGGGACGCCATCTATGGCTACACCTTC
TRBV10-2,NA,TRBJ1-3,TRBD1,CASRGAGTGEGNTIYF,TGCGCCAGCAGAGGGGCCGGGACAGGGGAAGGAAACACCATATATTTT
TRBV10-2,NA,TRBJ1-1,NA,CASTIGQNTEAFF,TGCGCCAGCACCATCGGACAGAACACTGAAGCTTTCTTT
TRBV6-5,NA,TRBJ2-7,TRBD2,CASSYSTSGVNYEQYF,TGTGCCAGCAGTTACTCTACTAGCGGGGTTAACTACGAGCAGTACTTC
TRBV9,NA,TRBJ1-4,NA,CASSSLPGQEKLFF,TGTGCCAGCAGTTCACTACCGGGACAAGAAAAACTGTTTTTT
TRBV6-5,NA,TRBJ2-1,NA,CASIRSGTMGEQFF,TGTGCCAGCATCAGAAGTGGGACAATGGGTGAGCAGTTCTTC
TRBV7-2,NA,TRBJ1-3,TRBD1,CASSSQTGLASGNTIYF,TGTGCCAGCAGCTCTCAGACAGGGCTCGCCTCTGGAAACACCATATATTTT
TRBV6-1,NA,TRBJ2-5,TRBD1,CASSDTGTGWVETQYF,TGTGCCAGCAGTGACACCGGGACAGGGTGGGTCGAGACCCAGTACTTC
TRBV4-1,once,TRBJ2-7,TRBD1,CASSPPRGQAAYEQYF,TGCGCCAGCAGCCCTCCTAGGGGACAGGCGGCCTACGAGCAGTACTTC
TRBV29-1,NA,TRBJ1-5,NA,CSVEVADNQPQHF,TGCAGCGTTGAAGTGGCAGATAATCAGCCCCAGCATTTT
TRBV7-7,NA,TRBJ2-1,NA,CASSLALSSYNEQFF,TGTGCCAGCAGCTTAGCGCTCTCCTCCTACAATGAGCAGTTCTTC
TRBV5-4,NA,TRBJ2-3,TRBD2,CASSSLAGSTDTQYF,TGTGCCAGCAGCTCACTAGCGGGGAGCACAGATACGCAGTATTTT
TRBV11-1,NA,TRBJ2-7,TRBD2,CASRGASGSYEQYF,TGTGCCAGCAGGGGTGCTAGCGGGTCCTACGAGCAGTACTTC
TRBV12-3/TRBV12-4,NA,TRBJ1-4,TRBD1,CASNRDRGEKLFF,TGTGCCAGCAACAGGGACAGGGGTGAAAAACTGTTTTTT
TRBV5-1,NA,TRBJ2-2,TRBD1,CASSPRTGNTGELFF,TGCGCCAGCAGCCCTAGGACAGGGAACACCGGGGAGCTGTTTTTT
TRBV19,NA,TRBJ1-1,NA,CASSIGGRENTEAFF,TGTGCCAGTAGTATAGGGGGACGGGAGAACACTGAAGCTTTCTTT